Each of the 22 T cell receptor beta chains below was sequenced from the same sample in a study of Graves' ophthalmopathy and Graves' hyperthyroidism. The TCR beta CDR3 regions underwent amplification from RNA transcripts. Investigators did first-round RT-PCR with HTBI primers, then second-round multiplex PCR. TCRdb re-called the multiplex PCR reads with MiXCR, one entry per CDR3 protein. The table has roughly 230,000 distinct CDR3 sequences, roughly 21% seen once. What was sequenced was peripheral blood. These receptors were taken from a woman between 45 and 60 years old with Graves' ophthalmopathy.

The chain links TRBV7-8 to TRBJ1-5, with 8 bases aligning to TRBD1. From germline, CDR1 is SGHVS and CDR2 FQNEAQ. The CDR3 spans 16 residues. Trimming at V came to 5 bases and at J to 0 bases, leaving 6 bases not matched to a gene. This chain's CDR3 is CASSNRTGISNQPQHF. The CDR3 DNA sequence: TGTGCCAGCAGCAACCGGACAGGGATTAGCAATCAGCCCCAGCATTTT.

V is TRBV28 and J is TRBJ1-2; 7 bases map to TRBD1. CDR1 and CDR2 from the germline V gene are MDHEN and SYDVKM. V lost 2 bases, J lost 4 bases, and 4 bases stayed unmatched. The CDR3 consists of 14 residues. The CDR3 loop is CASSLPTGAYGYTF. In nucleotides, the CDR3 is TGTGCCAGCAGTTTACCTACAGGGGCCTATGGCTACACCTTC.

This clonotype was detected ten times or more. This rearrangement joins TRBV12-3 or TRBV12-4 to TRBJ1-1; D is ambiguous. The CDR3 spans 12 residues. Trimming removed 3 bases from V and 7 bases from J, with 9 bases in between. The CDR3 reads CASSFRRIEAFF. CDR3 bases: TGTGCCAGCAGTTTCCGACGGATTGAAGCTTTCTTT.

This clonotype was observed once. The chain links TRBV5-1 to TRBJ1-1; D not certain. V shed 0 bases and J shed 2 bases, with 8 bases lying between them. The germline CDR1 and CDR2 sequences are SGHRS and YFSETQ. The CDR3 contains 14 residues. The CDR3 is CASSLDAANTEAFF. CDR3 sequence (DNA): TGCGCCAGCAGCTTGGATGCAGCTAACACTGAAGCTTTCTTT.

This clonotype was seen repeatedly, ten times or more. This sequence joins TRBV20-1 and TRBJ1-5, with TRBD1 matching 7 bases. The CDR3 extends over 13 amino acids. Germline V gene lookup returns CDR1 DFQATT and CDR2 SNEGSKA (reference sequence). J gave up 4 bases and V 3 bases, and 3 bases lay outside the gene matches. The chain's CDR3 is CSARPGGNQPQHF. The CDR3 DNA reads TGCAGTGCTAGGCCAGGGGGGAATCAGCCCCAGCATTTT.

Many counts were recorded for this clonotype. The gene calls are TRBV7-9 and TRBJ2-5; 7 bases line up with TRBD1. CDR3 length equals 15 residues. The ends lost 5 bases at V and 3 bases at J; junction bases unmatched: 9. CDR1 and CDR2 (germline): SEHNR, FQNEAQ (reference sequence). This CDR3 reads CASSPGQVGKETQYF. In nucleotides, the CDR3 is TGTGCCAGCAGCCCCGGACAGGTTGGGAAAGAGACCCAGTACTTC.

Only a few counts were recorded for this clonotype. In DNA, the CDR3 is TGCAGTGCCGGACTAGCGGGTCCCTACGAGCAGTACTTC. Its translation: CSAGLAGPYEQYF. The chain recombines TRBV20-1 with TRBJ2-7; 11 nucleotides align to TRBD2. Trimming took 6 bases from V and 2 from J; bases not matched to a gene: 3. There are 13 residues in the CDR3. CDR1 and CDR2 (germline): DFQATT, SNEGSKA (reference sequence).

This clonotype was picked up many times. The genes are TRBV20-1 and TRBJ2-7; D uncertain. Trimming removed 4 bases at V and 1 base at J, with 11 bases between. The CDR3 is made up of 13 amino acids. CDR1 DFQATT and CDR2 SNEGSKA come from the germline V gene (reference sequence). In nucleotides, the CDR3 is TGCAGTGCTACGAGGTCCAATTCCTACGAGCAGTACTTC. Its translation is CSATRSNSYEQYF.

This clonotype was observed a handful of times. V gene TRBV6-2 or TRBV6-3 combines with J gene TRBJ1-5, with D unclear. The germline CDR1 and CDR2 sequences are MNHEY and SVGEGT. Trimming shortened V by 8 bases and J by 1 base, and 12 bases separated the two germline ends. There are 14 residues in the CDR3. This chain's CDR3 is CASLMDGSNQPQHF. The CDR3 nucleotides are TGTGCCAGCCTGATGGACGGAAGCAATCAGCCCCAGCATTTT.

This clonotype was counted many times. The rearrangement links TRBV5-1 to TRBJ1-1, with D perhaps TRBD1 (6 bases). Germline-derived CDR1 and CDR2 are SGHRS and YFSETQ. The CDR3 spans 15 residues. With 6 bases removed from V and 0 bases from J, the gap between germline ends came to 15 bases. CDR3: CASTPREGVNTEAFF. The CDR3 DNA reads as TGCGCCAGCACCCCTAGGGAGGGGGTGAACACTGAAGCTTTCTTT.

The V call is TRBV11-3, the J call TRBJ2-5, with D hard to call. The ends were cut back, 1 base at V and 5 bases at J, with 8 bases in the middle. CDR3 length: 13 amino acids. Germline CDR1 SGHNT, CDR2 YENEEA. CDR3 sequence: CASSLGFEETQYF. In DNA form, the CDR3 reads TGTGCCAGCAGCTTAGGTTTTGAGGAGACCCAGTACTTC.

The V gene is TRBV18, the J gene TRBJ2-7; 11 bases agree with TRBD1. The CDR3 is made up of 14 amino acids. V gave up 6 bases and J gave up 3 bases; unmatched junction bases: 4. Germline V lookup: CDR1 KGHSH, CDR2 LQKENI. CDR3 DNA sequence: TGTGCCAGCTCCGGGACAGGGGGTAACTACGAGCAGTACTTC. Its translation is CASSGTGGNYEQYF. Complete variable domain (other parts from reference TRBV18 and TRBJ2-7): NAGVMQNPRHLVRRRGQEARLRCSPMKGHSHVYWYRQLPEEGLKFMVYLQKENIIDESGMPKERFSAEFPKEGPSILRIQQVVRGDSAAYFCASSGTGGNYEQYFGPGTRLTVT.

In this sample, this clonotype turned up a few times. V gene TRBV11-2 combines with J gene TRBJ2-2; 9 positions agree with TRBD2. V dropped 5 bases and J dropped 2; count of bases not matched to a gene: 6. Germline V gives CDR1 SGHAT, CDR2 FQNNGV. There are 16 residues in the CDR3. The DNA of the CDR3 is TGTGCCAGCAGCCCCCCTAGCGGGATAAACACCGGGGAGCTGTTTTTT. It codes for CASSPPSGINTGELFF.

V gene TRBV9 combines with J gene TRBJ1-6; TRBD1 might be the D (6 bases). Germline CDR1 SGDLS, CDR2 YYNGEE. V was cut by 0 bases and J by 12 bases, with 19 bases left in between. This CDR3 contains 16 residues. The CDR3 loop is CASSVAGPQGLEPLHF. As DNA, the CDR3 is TGTGCCAGCAGCGTAGCTGGTCCCCAGGGGCTCGAACCCCTCCACTTT.

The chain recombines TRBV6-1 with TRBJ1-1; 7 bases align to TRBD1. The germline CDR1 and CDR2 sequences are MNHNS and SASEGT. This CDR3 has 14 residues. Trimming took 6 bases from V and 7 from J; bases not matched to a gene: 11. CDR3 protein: CASSRSEDRLEAFF. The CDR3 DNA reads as TGTGCCAGCAGCCGTAGTGAGGACAGGCTTGAAGCTTTCTTT.

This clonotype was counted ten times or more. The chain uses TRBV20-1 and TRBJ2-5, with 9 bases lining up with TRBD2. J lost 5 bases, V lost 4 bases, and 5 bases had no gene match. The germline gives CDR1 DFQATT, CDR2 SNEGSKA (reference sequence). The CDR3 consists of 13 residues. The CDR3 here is CSAIGLAGETQYF. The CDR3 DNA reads TGCAGTGCTATCGGGCTAGCGGGGGAGACCCAGTACTTC.

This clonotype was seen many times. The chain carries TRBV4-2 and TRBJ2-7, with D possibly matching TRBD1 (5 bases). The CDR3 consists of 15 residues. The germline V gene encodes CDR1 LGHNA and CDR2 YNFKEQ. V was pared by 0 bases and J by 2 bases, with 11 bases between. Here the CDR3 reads CASSQEIRTTYEQYF. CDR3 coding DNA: TGTGCCAGCAGCCAAGAGATAAGGACAACCTACGAGCAGTACTTC.

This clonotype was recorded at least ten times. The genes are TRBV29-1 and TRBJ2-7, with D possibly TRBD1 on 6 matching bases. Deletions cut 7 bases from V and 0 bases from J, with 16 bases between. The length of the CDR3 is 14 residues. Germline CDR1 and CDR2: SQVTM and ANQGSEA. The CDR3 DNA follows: TGCAGCGGCAAGTCCGGGACAACCTCCTACGAGCAGTACTTC. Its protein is CSGKSGTTSYEQYF.

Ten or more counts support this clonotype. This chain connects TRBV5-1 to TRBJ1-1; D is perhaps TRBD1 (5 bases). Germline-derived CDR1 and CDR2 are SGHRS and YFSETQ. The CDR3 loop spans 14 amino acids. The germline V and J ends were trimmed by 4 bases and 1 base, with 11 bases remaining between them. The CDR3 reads CASSIQGGNTEAFF. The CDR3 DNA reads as TGCGCCAGCAGCATCCAGGGAGGGAACACTGAAGCTTTCTTT. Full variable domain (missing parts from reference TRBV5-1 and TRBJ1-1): KAGVTQTPRYLIKTRGQQVTLSCSPISGHRSVSWYQQTPGQGLQFLFEYFSETQRNKGNFPGRFSGRQFSNSRSEMNVSTLELGDSALYLCASSIQGGNTEAFFGQGTRLTVV.

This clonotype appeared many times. The CDR3 reads CASSDRDDTEAFF. The CDR3 bases are TGTGCCAGCAGCGACAGGGACGACACTGAAGCTTTCTTT. V usage is TRBV6-1 and J usage is TRBJ1-1; TRBD1 matches at 7 bases. V shed 6 bases, J shed 3 bases, and the junction held 4 bases outside the gene matches. CDR1 MNHNS and CDR2 SASEGT come from the germline V gene. The CDR3 sequence is 13 residues long.

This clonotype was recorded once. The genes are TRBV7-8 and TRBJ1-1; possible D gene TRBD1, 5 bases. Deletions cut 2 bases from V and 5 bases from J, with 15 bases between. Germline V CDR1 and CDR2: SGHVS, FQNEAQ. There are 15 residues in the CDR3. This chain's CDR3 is CASSLRGQGGTEAFF. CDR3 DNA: TGTGCCAGCAGCTTACGAGGGCAGGGAGGGACTGAAGCTTTCTTT.

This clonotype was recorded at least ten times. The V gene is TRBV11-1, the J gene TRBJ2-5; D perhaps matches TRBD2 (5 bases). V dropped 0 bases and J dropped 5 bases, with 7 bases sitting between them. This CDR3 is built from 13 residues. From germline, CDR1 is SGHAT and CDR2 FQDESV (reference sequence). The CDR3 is CASSLAPGETQYF. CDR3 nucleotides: TGTGCCAGCAGCTTAGCGCCGGGGGAGACCCAGTACTTC.